This TCR beta chain was identified in a study of CD8 T cells in Susac syndrome. High-throughput TCR beta sequencing covered peripheral CD8+ and CD4+ T cells. Purification of the CD8+ and CD4+ T cells relied on negative isolation, and TEMRA cells underwent FACS enrichment. Reverse transcription used 0.5 to 1 ug RNA and random hexamers. The amplification used immunoSEQ multiplex PCR on TCR beta CDR3; it spanned 54 Vbeta and 13 Jbeta. MiXCR, applied by TCRdb to the immunoSEQ multiplex PCR reads, yields one record per CDR3 protein. The table has about 60,000 distinct CDR3 sequences, approximately 92% seen once. V was pared by 0 bases and J by 3 bases, with 14 bases between. The germline CDR1 and CDR2 sequences are DFQATT and SNEGSKA (reference sequence). The CDR3 loop spans 15 amino acids.

The receptor was isolated from a human donor in good health. Sequencing input: CD8+ T cells from PBMCs. The chain has TRBV20-1 and TRBJ1-2; D is perhaps TRBD1 (5 bases). The CDR3 bases are TGCAGTGCTAGAGACATGTTGGGGGAGGACTATGGCTACACCTTC. Its protein is CSARDMLGEDYGYTF.